This TCR beta chain was recorded in a study of cytomegalovirus exposure and HLA in healthy donors. Overall study findings and caveats: The study flagged around 150 TCR beta chains as cytomegalovirus-associated. Certain sequence variants were highly shared and formed a cluster, and this cluster was likely a sequencing artifact. In vitro experiments confirmed that three CMV-associated chains were specific for CMV antigens. The authors later linked a missense DCLRE1C variant to TCR beta V- and J-gene trimming.

This CDR3 is built from 14 residues. Trimming shortened V by 0 bases and J by 4 bases, and 9 bases separated the two germline ends. Per germline, CDR1 SGHRS and CDR2 YFSETQ. This clone was counted only a few times. The antigen is not known. The study ran its PCR with 60 Vbeta and 13 Jbeta primers. Sequencing was performed with immunoSEQ multiplex PCR; in TCRdb, only in-frame clones are kept and a portion is missing. This table has under 200,000 clones, 79% appearing once. Sample: PBMCs. The chain recombines TRBV5-1 with TRBJ2-3, with D possibly matching TRBD1 (5 bases). This clonotype was obtained from a woman aged 40 to 50 in good health and CMV-seronegative. The CDR3 loop is CASSLEQAADTQYF. The CDR3 nucleotides read TGCGCCAGCAGCTTGGAACAGGCGGCAGATACGCAGTATTTT. The whole variable domain, filled in from reference TRBV5-1 and TRBJ2-3, reads KAGVTQTPRYLIKTRGQQVTLSCSPISGHRSVSWYQQTPGQGLQFLFEYFSETQRNKGNFPGRFSGRQFSNSRSEMNVSTLELGDSALYLCASSLEQAADTQYFGPGTRLTVL.